Shown below are 7 T cell receptor beta chains from a single sample sequenced in a study of OX40 agonist ivuxolimab in advanced cancers. Repertoires were generated with immunoSEQ multiplex PCR, while TCRdb's copy carries only in-frame clones and drops some. The sample lists about 26,000 clones, about 85% occurring once. The material sequenced was CD4+ or CD8+ T cells sorted from blood, taken in a trial of the OX40 agonist ivuxolimab. The receptors were gathered from an adult with an advanced solid tumor such as melanoma, head and neck, liver or kidney cancer.

The sample holds one count of this clone. The rearrangement uses TRBV5-1 and TRBJ1-4; D unresolved. The CDR3 loop spans 16 amino acids. Germline-derived CDR1 and CDR2 are SGHRS and YFSETQ. V dropped 0 bases and J dropped 5 bases, with 14 bases sitting between them. The chain's CDR3 is CASSLDWYGENEKLFF. As DNA, the CDR3 is TGCGCCAGCAGCTTGGATTGGTACGGGGAAAATGAAAAACTGTTTTTT.

The gene calls are TRBV7-2 and TRBJ1-2; possible D gene TRBD1, 6 bases. There are 14 residues in the CDR3. Trimming pared 1 base from V and 8 bases from J, leaving 14 bases between. CDR1 is SGHTA and CDR2 is FQGNSA in the germline V gene. This CDR3 reads CASSLVPGGEGYTF. The DNA of the CDR3 is TGTGCCAGCAGCTTAGTCCCCGGGGGCGAGGGCTACACCTTC.

The chain joins TRBV11-2 to TRBJ2-3; 8 bases map to TRBD1. The CDR3 runs to 15 residues. With 5 bases clipped from V and 1 base from J, the junction kept 5 bases outside the gene matches. Germline CDR1 SGHAT, CDR2 FQNNGV. CDR3 region: CASSTWDRRTDTQYF. CDR3 sequence (DNA): TGTGCCAGCAGCACTTGGGACAGGCGCACAGATACGCAGTATTTT. Looking up the rest from reference TRBV11-2 and TRBJ2-3 gives the full variable domain: EAGVAQSPRYKIIEKRQSVAFWCNPISGHATLYWYQQILGQGPKLLIQFQNNGVVDDSQLPKDRFSAERLKGVDSTLKIQPAKLEDSAVYLCASSTWDRRTDTQYFGPGTRLTVL.

The CDR3 coding sequence is TGTGCCAGCACCAGGACTAGGGACTTC. Translated: CASTRTRDF. This rearrangement joins TRBV21-1 to TRBJ2-7; the tabulated D call, TRBD2, remains unverified against the DNA. TRBV21-1 corresponds to a pseudogene. The CDR3 has 9 amino acids.

This chain uses TRBV29-1 with TRBJ2-7, with 8 bases that match TRBD1. The CDR3 spans 13 residues. Germline lookup yields CDR1 SQVTM and CDR2 ANQGSEA. Germline trimming cut 7 bases from V and 3 bases from J; bases unmatched to any gene: 8. The CDR3 sequence is CSALDRVFYEQYF. In DNA form, the CDR3 reads TGCAGCGCCTTGGACAGGGTATTCTACGAGCAGTACTTC.

The chain is built from TRBV28 and TRBJ2-6; D remains ambiguous. Trimming removed 2 bases from V and 0 bases from J, with 11 bases in between. Germline CDR1 MDHEN, CDR2 SYDVKM. The CDR3 totals 17 residues. The CDR3 region has the DNA TGTGCCAGCAGTTTAGTTCGGGCCGGCTCTGGGGCCAACGTCCTGACTTTC. It specifies CASSLVRAGSGANVLTF.

V gene TRBV28 combines with J gene TRBJ1-2; weak D call: TRBD1 (5 bases). The germline V gene has CDR1 MDHEN and CDR2 SYDVKM. Trimming cost V 4 bases and J 8 bases, with 17 bases left between them. The CDR3 runs 14 residues. The CDR3 loop is CASSSLMGDEGYTF. CDR3 DNA sequence: TGTGCCAGCAGTTCCTTAATGGGGGATGAGGGCTACACCTTC.